The 8 T cell receptor beta chains below all came from one sample that was sequenced in a study of T cell responses to AZD1222 COVID-19 vaccine. TCRdb keeps only in-frame clones here, not all; method: immunoSEQ multiplex PCR. The sample has 150,000 to 200,000 clones, about 94% seen once. Sequencing was performed on peripheral blood, taken on day 0 of AZD1222 vaccination. The receptors originated from an adult in good health.

The sample holds a few counts of this clone. J is TRBJ1-3 and V is TRBV10-3; unclear D gene. The CDR3 extends over 13 amino acids. The ends were cut back, 0 bases at V and 5 bases at J, with 5 bases in the middle. Germline assignment: CDR1 ENHRY and CDR2 SYGVKD. The CDR3 region has the DNA TGTGCCATCAGTGAGTCGGGTAGAAACACCATATATTTT. Protein: CAISESGRNTIYF.

This chain connects TRBV9 to TRBJ1-1; 7 bases align to TRBD1. The CDR3 is 16 residues long. Losses at the gene ends were 0 bases for V and 1 base for J; bases not matched to a gene: 6. Germline V CDR1 and CDR2: SGDLS, YYNGEE. The CDR3 nucleotides read TGTGCCAGCAGCGTAGACTACAGGGGATCGAACACTGAAGCTTTCTTT. This codes for CASSVDYRGSNTEAFF. The full variable domain, rest sourced from reference TRBV9 and TRBJ1-1, is DSGVTQTPKHLITATGQRVTLRCSPRSGDLSVYWYQQSLDQGLQFLIQYYNGEERAKGNILERFSAQQFPDLHSELNLSSLELGDSALYFCASSVDYRGSNTEAFFGQGTRLTVV.

This clone is a singleton in its sample. V is TRBV4-2 and J is TRBJ2-3; 9 bases map to TRBD2. The CDR3 length is 16 residues. Germline CDR1 LGHNA, CDR2 YNFKEQ. The V gene end was trimmed by 0 bases and the J gene end by 4 bases; junction bases not matched to a gene: 5. CDR3 in DNA: TGTGCCAGCAGCCAAGATGGAAGCGGGAGGTCAGATACGCAGTATTTT. Encoded protein: CASSQDGSGRSDTQYF.

The rearrangement links TRBV6-5 to TRBJ2-1; 9 nucleotides align to TRBD2. Germline loops: CDR1 MNHEY, CDR2 SVGAGI. Unmatched junction bases numbered 7, after V lost 6 bases and J lost 4 bases. The CDR3 consists of 15 residues. For the CDR3, the DNA is TGTGCCAGCAGCCAGAGCGGGAGGTCTTACAATGAGCAGTTCTTC. Residues: CASSQSGRSYNEQFF.

The chain has TRBV7-9 and TRBJ2-7; D is possibly TRBD1 (6 bases). CDR3 length equals 14 residues. From germline, CDR1 is SEHNR and CDR2 FQNEAQ (reference sequence). Between the trimmed V and J ends, which lost 5 bases and 3 bases, there was a span of 14 bases. DNA of the CDR3: TGTGCCAGCAGCGATCAGGGGATTGTCTACGAGCAGTACTTC. The encoded protein is CASSDQGIVYEQYF.

The gene calls are TRBV30 and TRBJ2-7; either TRBD1 or TRBD2 may fit D (5 bases each). The germline gives CDR1 GTSNPN, CDR2 SVGIG (reference sequence). Trimming took off 3 bases at V and 3 bases at J, with 12 bases between the two ends. The CDR3 runs to 13 residues. CDR3 protein: CAWRTDTSYEQYF. The CDR3 nucleotides are TGTGCCTGGAGGACGGACACTAGCTACGAGCAGTACTTC.

V is TRBV5-1 and J is TRBJ1-1; D might be TRBD1 (5 bases). CDR3 length: 15 amino acids. The germline CDR1 and CDR2 sequences are SGHRS and YFSETQ. V was cut by 4 bases and J by 5 bases, with 18 bases left in between. The CDR3 region is CASSPLADRGTEAFF. In DNA, the CDR3 is TGCGCCAGCAGCCCCTTGGCCGATAGGGGTACTGAAGCTTTCTTT.

In nucleotides, the CDR3 is TGTGCCAGCAGTTTTGGTGGGAGTGAAAAACTGTTTTTT. The encoded protein is CASSFGGSEKLFF. The rearrangement joins TRBV27 to TRBJ1-4, with D unresolved. Germline V gene data show CDR1 as MNHEY and CDR2 as SMNVEV (reference sequence). The CDR3 has 13 amino acids. V was cut by 3 bases and J by 7 bases, with 9 bases left in between.